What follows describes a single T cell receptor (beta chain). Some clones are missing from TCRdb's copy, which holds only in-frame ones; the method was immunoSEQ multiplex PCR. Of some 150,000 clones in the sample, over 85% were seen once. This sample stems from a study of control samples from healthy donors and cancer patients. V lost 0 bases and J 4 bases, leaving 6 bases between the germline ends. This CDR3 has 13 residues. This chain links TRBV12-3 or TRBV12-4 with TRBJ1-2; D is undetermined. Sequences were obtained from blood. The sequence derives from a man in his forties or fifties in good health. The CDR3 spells CASSLAGSYGYTF. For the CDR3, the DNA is TGTGCCAGCAGTTTAGCCGGTTCCTATGGCTACACCTTC.